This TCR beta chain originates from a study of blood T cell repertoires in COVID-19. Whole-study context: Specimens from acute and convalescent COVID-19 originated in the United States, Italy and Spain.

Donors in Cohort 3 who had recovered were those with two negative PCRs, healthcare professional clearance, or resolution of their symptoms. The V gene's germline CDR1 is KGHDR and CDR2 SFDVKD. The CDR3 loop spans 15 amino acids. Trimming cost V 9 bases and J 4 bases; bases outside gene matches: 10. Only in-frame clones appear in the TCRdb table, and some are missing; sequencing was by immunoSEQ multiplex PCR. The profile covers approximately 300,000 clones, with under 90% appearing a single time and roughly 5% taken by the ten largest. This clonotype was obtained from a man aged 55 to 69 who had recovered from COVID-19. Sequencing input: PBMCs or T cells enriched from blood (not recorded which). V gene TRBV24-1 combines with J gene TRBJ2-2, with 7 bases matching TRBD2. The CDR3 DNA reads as TGTGCCACCGGGATTGGCGGGGGATTCACCGGGGAGCTGTTTTTT. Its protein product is CATGIGGGFTGELFF.